A selection of T cell receptor beta chains follows, all from one sample in a study of cytomegalovirus exposure and HLA in healthy donors. Method: immunoSEQ multiplex PCR; TCRdb's copy keeps in-frame clones and lacks some. The sample lists over 110,000 clones; around four fifths were seen once. The sample taken for sequencing was PBMCs. The receptors originated from a woman aged 60-75 years in good health and CMV-seropositive. The CDR3 runs from the conserved cysteine through the conserved F or W. Fields, in order: clone size, D gene, V gene, J gene, CDR3 protein, CDR3 DNA. The D gene is left open where the match is weak. The size field is filled for only some rows; it gives once, few, many or a size class.

size: -; D: -; V: TRBV4-2; J: TRBJ2-1; CDR3: CASSPFAGAIDNEQFF; DNA: TGTGCCAGCAGCCCTTTTGCCGGAGCGATCGACAATGAGCAGTTCTTC
size: -; D: TRBD2; V: TRBV7-8; J: TRBJ2-7; CDR3: CASRSTVGLAGDLTGEQYF; DNA: TGTGCCAGCCGCTCGACAGTAGGACTAGCGGGAGACCTGACGGGCGAGCAGTACTTC
size: few; D: -; V: TRBV21-1; J: TRBJ2-1; CDR3: CASSNRDPWGHEQFF; DNA: TGTGCCAGCAGCAACCGGGACCCGTGGGGGCATGAGCAGTTCTTC
size: -; D: TRBD1; V: TRBV18; J: TRBJ1-5; CDR3: CASSLDRERGQPQHF; DNA: TGTGCCAGCTCACTCGACAGGGAACGGGGCCAGCCCCAGCATTTT
size: once; D: TRBD1; V: TRBV19; J: TRBJ2-7; CDR3: CASSPSQGFIYEQYF; DNA: TGTGCCAGTAGTCCCTCACAGGGGTTCATCTACGAGCAGTACTTC
size: -; D: -; V: TRBV29-1; J: TRBJ1-1; CDR3: CSARAQGRTEAFF; DNA: TGCAGCGCAAGAGCACAGGGACGCACTGAAGCTTTCTTT
size: -; D: -; V: TRBV4-3; J: TRBJ2-2; CDR3: CASSQSSSVNTGELFF; DNA: TGCGCCAGCAGCCAATCCTCTAGCGTTAACACCGGGGAGCTGTTTTTT
size: -; D: TRBD2; V: TRBV11-3; J: TRBJ2-1; CDR3: CASSLVLAGGNYEQFF; DNA: TGTGCCAGCAGCTTAGTTTTAGCGGGAGGGAATTATGAGCAGTTCTTC
size: -; D: TRBD1; V: TRBV7-2; J: TRBJ2-3; CDR3: CASSSRQGPDTQYF; DNA: TGTGCCAGCAGCTCAAGACAGGGTCCAGATACGCAGTATTTT
size: -; D: TRBD2; V: TRBV30; J: TRBJ2-7; CDR3: CAWSVPREERYEQYF; DNA: TGTGCCTGGAGTGTTCCTCGGGAGGAGCGTTACGAGCAGTACTTC
size: -; D: -; V: TRBV9; J: TRBJ1-2; CDR3: CASSKGGLGYTF; DNA: TGTGCCAGCAGCAAGGGGGGGCTTGGCTACACCTTC
size: -; D: -; V: TRBV28; J: TRBJ1-5; CDR3: CASSLGAPRDQPQHF; DNA: TGTGCCAGCAGCTTGGGTGCGCCCCGGGATCAGCCCCAGCATTTT
size: -; D: -; V: TRBV27; J: TRBJ2-6; CDR3: CASSSGVSGANVLTF; DNA: TGTGCCAGCAGTTCGGGGGTCTCTGGGGCCAACGTCCTGACTTTC
size: -; D: TRBD2; V: TRBV4-1; J: TRBJ2-1; CDR3: CASSQGLGAGEEQFF; DNA: TGCGCCAGCAGCCAAGGGCTCGGAGCGGGAGAGGAGCAGTTCTTC
size: -; D: -; V: TRBV13; J: TRBJ1-2; CDR3: CASSSKTGGGHTF; DNA: TGTGCCAGCAGCTCGAAGACAGGCGGTGGGCACACCTTC
size: -; D: TRBD1; V: TRBV7-9; J: TRBJ2-3; CDR3: CASSFGQGDTQYF; DNA: TGTGCCAGCAGCTTCGGACAGGGGGATACGCAGTATTTT
size: -; D: TRBD1; V: TRBV27; J: TRBJ1-1; CDR3: CASVHYRGLNTEAFF; DNA: TGTGCCAGCGTACATTACAGGGGATTGAACACTGAAGCTTTCTTT
size: -; D: -; V: TRBV7-2; J: TRBJ2-7; CDR3: CASSSQGIHYEQYF; DNA: TGTGCCAGCAGCTCGCAGGGGATCCACTACGAGCAGTACTTC
size: once; D: TRBD1; V: TRBV2; J: TRBJ1-5; CDR3: CASSRTGGNQPQHF; DNA: TGTGCCAGCAGTCGGACAGGGGGCAATCAGCCCCAGCATTTT
size: once; D: -; V: TRBV4-3; J: TRBJ1-6; CDR3: CASSQDGGRNSPLHF; DNA: TGCGCCAGCAGCCAAGATGGGGGCCGAAATTCACCCCTCCACTTT
size: once; D: -; V: TRBV6-1; J: TRBJ2-2; CDR3: CASSPYANTGELFF; DNA: TGTGCCAGCAGTCCCTACGCGAACACCGGGGAGCTGTTTTTT
size: -; D: -; V: TRBV6-1; J: TRBJ2-1; CDR3: CASSLRDEQFF; DNA: TGTGCCAGCTCCCTACGAGATGAGCAGTTCTTC
size: -; D: -; V: TRBV5-5; J: TRBJ2-1; CDR3: CASSQGVTGVSYNEQFF; DNA: TGTGCCAGCAGCCAAGGGGTTACGGGAGTCTCCTACAATGAGCAGTTCTTC
size: -; D: -; V: TRBV27; J: TRBJ2-5; CDR3: CASSPPPGTTYQETQYF; DNA: TGTGCCAGCAGTCCGCCTCCCGGGACAACGTACCAAGAGACCCAGTACTTC
size: -; D: -; V: TRBV19; J: TRBJ1-2; CDR3: CASSIYTANYGYTF; DNA: TGTGCCAGTAGTATCTACACAGCTAACTATGGCTACACCTTC
size: -; D: -; V: TRBV14; J: TRBJ2-1; CDR3: CASSQDMSANEQFF; DNA: TGTGCCAGCAGCCAAGATATGTCAGCGAATGAGCAGTTCTTC
size: -; D: TRBD1; V: TRBV18; J: TRBJ2-7; CDR3: CASSDFTPDRALHEQYF; DNA: TGTGCCAGCTCCGACTTTACGCCGGACAGGGCTCTCCACGAGCAGTACTTC
size: -; D: -; V: TRBV29-1; J: TRBJ1-1; CDR3: CSVEGVLDQGNTEAFF; DNA: TGCAGCGTTGAAGGGGTACTTGACCAGGGTAACACTGAAGCTTTCTTT
size: -; D: TRBD2; V: TRBV19; J: TRBJ2-1; CDR3: CASSLGLAGVNEQFF; DNA: TGTGCCAGTAGCCTGGGACTAGCGGGAGTCAATGAGCAGTTCTTC
size: -; D: -; V: TRBV28; J: TRBJ1-1; CDR3: CASSFERGTTEAFF; DNA: TGTGCCAGCAGTTTTGAACGGGGGACCACTGAAGCTTTCTTT
size: -; D: TRBD2; V: TRBV28; J: TRBJ2-1; CDR3: CASSPGLAGGRDEQFF; DNA: TGTGCCAGCAGTCCCGGACTAGCGGGAGGGAGGGATGAGCAGTTCTTC
size: -; D: TRBD1; V: TRBV7-2; J: TRBJ1-4; CDR3: CASRATGTGGGKLFF; DNA: TGTGCCAGCAGAGCCACCGGGACAGGGGGAGGAAAACTGTTTTTT
size: -; D: TRBD2; V: TRBV9; J: TRBJ2-5; CDR3: CASSVGGRVETQYF; DNA: TGTGCCAGCAGCGTAGGAGGGAGGGTGGAGACCCAGTACTTC
size: many; D: TRBD2; V: TRBV7-2; J: TRBJ2-1; CDR3: CASSNLAGTYNEQFF; DNA: TGTGCCAGCAGCAATCTAGCGGGAACCTACAATGAGCAGTTCTTC
size: -; D: TRBD1; V: TRBV4-2; J: TRBJ1-4; CDR3: CASSQIDRGSEKLFF; DNA: TGTGCCAGCAGCCAAATCGACAGGGGGAGTGAAAAACTGTTTTTT
size: -; D: -; V: TRBV9; J: TRBJ2-2; CDR3: CASSVGQTGTGELFF; DNA: TGTGCCAGCAGCGTGGGACAAACTGGGACCGGGGAGCTGTTTTTT
size: -; D: -; V: TRBV28; J: TRBJ2-2; CDR3: CASRGDWSANTGELFF; DNA: TGTGCCAGCAGAGGAGACTGGTCGGCGAACACCGGGGAGCTGTTTTTT
size: -; D: -; V: TRBV30; J: TRBJ2-3; CDR3: CAWSLPGSGRTDTQYF; DNA: TGTGCCTGGAGTTTGCCAGGGTCGGGGAGGACAGATACGCAGTATTTT
size: -; D: TRBD1; V: TRBV2; J: TRBJ2-1; CDR3: CASSPQGAYNEQFF; DNA: TGTGCCAGCAGCCCGCAGGGGGCGTACAATGAGCAGTTCTTC
size: -; D: TRBD2; V: TRBV5-1; J: TRBJ2-1; CDR3: CASSLLAGGPNEQFF; DNA: TGCGCCAGCAGCTTACTAGCGGGAGGGCCCAATGAGCAGTTCTTC
size: -; D: TRBD2; V: TRBV19; J: TRBJ2-3; CDR3: CASRGLAGEATDTQYF; DNA: TGTGCCAGTAGGGGGCTAGCGGGAGAGGCGACAGATACGCAGTATTTT
size: -; D: -; V: TRBV19; J: TRBJ1-1; CDR3: CASSIIGPTEAFF; DNA: TGTGCCAGTAGTATAATCGGTCCCACTGAAGCTTTCTTT
size: -; D: TRBD1; V: TRBV6-5; J: TRBJ1-2; CDR3: CASSRQGNGYTF; DNA: TGTGCCAGCAGCCGACAGGGAAATGGCTACACCTTC
size: -; D: TRBD2; V: TRBV4-3; J: TRBJ2-7; CDR3: CASSQQTSGKGEQYF; DNA: TGCGCCAGCAGCCAGCAAACTAGCGGGAAAGGGGAGCAGTACTTC
size: -; D: -; V: TRBV28; J: TRBJ1-4; CDR3: CAVPSTNEKLFF; DNA: TGTGCCGTCCCTTCAACTAATGAAAAACTGTTTTTT
size: -; D: -; V: TRBV2; J: TRBJ2-1; CDR3: CASSGVGQWQFF; DNA: TGTGCCAGCAGTGGGGTGGGACAATGGCAGTTCTTC
size: -; D: -; V: TRBV4-2; J: TRBJ2-3; CDR3: CASSQDNQGSTDTQYF; DNA: TGTGCCAGCAGCCAAGATAATCAGGGGAGCACAGATACGCAGTATTTT
size: few; D: -; V: TRBV4-3; J: TRBJ2-2; CDR3: CASSQDNGGTGELFF; DNA: TGCGCCAGCAGCCAAGACAACGGAGGCACCGGGGAGCTGTTTTTT
size: -; D: TRBD1; V: TRBV7-3; J: TRBJ1-1; CDR3: CASSPYRGHPLNTEAFF; DNA: TGTGCCAGCAGCCCATACAGGGGGCATCCCTTGAACACTGAAGCTTTCTTT
size: few; D: TRBD1; V: TRBV10-3; J: TRBJ2-3; CDR3: CAISERDRGRVDTQYF; DNA: TGTGCCATCAGTGAGCGGGACAGGGGAAGGGTAGATACGCAGTATTTT
size: -; D: TRBD2; V: TRBV5-1; J: TRBJ2-1; CDR3: CASRNLAGSYNEQFF; DNA: TGCGCCAGCCGCAACCTAGCGGGGTCCTACAATGAGCAGTTCTTC
size: -; D: TRBD1; V: TRBV4-1; J: TRBJ2-3; CDR3: CASSQVGTGTDTQYF; DNA: TGCGCCAGCAGCCAAGTCGGGACAGGCACAGATACGCAGTATTTT
size: once; D: -; V: TRBV6-1; J: TRBJ2-1; CDR3: CASIGGTPGYNEQFF; DNA: TGTGCCAGCATAGGCGGGACGCCCGGTTACAATGAGCAGTTCTTC
size: -; D: -; V: TRBV28; J: TRBJ1-5; CDR3: CASSFGQPYSNQPQHF; DNA: TGTGCCAGCAGTTTCGGACAGCCCTATAGCAATCAGCCCCAGCATTTT
size: -; D: -; V: TRBV6-6; J: TRBJ2-2; CDR3: CASSLTENTGELFF; DNA: TGTGCCAGCAGTTTGACTGAGAACACCGGGGAGCTGTTTTTT